Below, 11 T cell receptor beta chains from the same sample are listed, as sequenced in a study of patients and donors after allogeneic stem cell transplantation. One entry per CDR3 protein results from TCRdb running MiXCR on the RT-PCR reads. Altogether about 960,000 distinct CDR3 sequences are present, 18% being singletons, with the ten largest covering 5% to 6.5%. The sequenced sample was blood, either unsorted or a sorted T cell fraction (not recorded which). Every receptor here comes from a human donor who was either an allogeneic HSCT recipient or a stem cell or donor lymphocyte infusion donor (not recorded which). It is not recorded whose cells these are; they may come from a transplant donor.

This clonotype was detected only a few times. The rearrangement uses TRBV10-3 and TRBJ2-5; tentative D call: TRBD1 (6 bases). V lost 4 bases, J lost 2 bases, and 8 bases lay in between. Germline V gene lookup returns CDR1 ENHRY and CDR2 SYGVKD. The CDR3 has 13 amino acids. This CDR3 is CAISVTGQETQYF. CDR3 sequence (DNA): TGTGCCATCAGTGTGACAGGTCAAGAGACCCAGTACTTC.

This clonotype was detected only a few times. CDR3 sequence reads: CATSGPGGQGFYEQYF. The CDR3 region has the DNA TGTGCCACCAGTGGTCCAGGGGGACAGGGGTTCTACGAGCAGTACTTC. The chain is built from TRBV24-1 and TRBJ2-7, with 10 bases aligning to TRBD1. The V segment lost 5 bases and the J segment 3 bases; nucleotides outside the gene matches: 9. Germline V gene data show CDR1 as KGHDR and CDR2 as SFDVKD. The CDR3 length is 16 residues.

V usage is TRBV9 and J usage is TRBJ2-3, with 8 bases fitting TRBD2. The germline V gene has CDR1 SGDLS and CDR2 YYNGEE. Trimming removed 3 bases from V and 1 base from J; junction bases left unmatched: 4. This CDR3 is 15 amino acids long. Written as DNA, the CDR3 is TGTGCCAGCAGCGGACCGCGGGGGGGCACAGATACGCAGTATTTT. This translates into CASSGPRGGTDTQYF.

This rearrangement joins TRBV12-3 or TRBV12-4 to TRBJ2-3; a possible D gene is TRBD2 (5 bases). The CDR3 has 17 amino acids. V lost 3 bases and J lost 2, with 18 bases in between. CDR3 bases: TGTGCCAGCAGTTTTAATCGGGGTAAGACCCTCACAGATACGCAGTATTTT. Protein product: CASSFNRGKTLTDTQYF.

The genes are TRBV2 and TRBJ2-1, with D unresolved. Germline loops: CDR1 SNHLY, CDR2 FYNNEI. V lost 6 bases and J 2 bases, leaving 8 bases between the germline ends. The CDR3 spans 13 residues. As DNA, the CDR3 is TGTGCCAGCAGCGACTCTACCTACAATGAGCAGTTCTTC. Protein: CASSDSTYNEQFF.

CDR3 amino acids: CASSLLPFSTGGGEQYF. In DNA form, the CDR3 reads TGTGCCAGCAGTCTTCTCCCATTTTCGACAGGGGGCGGCGAGCAGTACTTC. This chain joins TRBV12-3 or TRBV12-4 and TRBJ2-7; TRBD1 matches 10 bases. V dropped 5 bases and J dropped 6; count of bases not matched to a gene: 16. The CDR3 sequence is 17 residues long.

The CDR3 bases are TGTGCCTGGAGAGCCGACAGGGCCAATCAGCCCCAGCATTTT. Translation gives CAWRADRANQPQHF. This chain joins TRBV30 and TRBJ1-5; 7 nucleotides align to TRBD1. J gave up 3 bases and V 3 bases, and 5 bases lay outside the gene matches. Germline lookup yields CDR1 GTSNPN and CDR2 SVGIG (reference sequence). The CDR3 sequence is 14 residues long.

The chain joins TRBV9 to TRBJ2-1, with 7 bases matching TRBD2. This CDR3 spans 13 amino acids. J lost 7 bases, V lost 3 bases, and 4 bases had no gene match. Per germline, CDR1 SGDLS and CDR2 YYNGEE. The CDR3 sequence: CASSAGTINEQFF. CDR3 in DNA: TGTGCCAGCAGCGCCGGGACTATTAATGAGCAGTTCTTC.

This clonotype was counted a few times. J is TRBJ2-7 and V is TRBV2; D is possibly TRBD1 (5 bases). The CDR3 length is 13 residues. Germline CDR1 reads SNHLY; CDR2 reads FYNNEI. Trimming pared 1 base from V and 7 bases from J, leaving 11 bases between. CDR3 nucleotide sequence: TGTGCCAGCAGTGAAGGCCTACAGGCTGAGCAGTACTTC. Translating it yields CASSEGLQAEQYF. The full variable domain, rest sourced from reference TRBV2 and TRBJ2-7, is EPEVTQTPSHQVTQMGQEVILRCVPISNHLYFYWYRQILGQKVEFLVSFYNNEISEKSEIFDDQFSVERPDGSNFTLKIRSTKLEDSAMYFCASSEGLQAEQYFGPGTRLTVT.

The rearrangement joins TRBV24-1 to TRBJ1-1, with D unresolved. The CDR3 is made up of 13 amino acids. Germline values: CDR1 KGHDR, CDR2 SFDVKD. Deletions cut 9 bases from V and 4 bases from J, with 14 bases between. Written as DNA, the CDR3 is TGTGCCACCTCCGAGGCAGAGGGCACTGAAGCTTTCTTT. It is translated as CATSEAEGTEAFF.

This clonotype came up a few times. The chain links TRBV7-2 to TRBJ2-3; the D gene is possibly TRBD2 (5 bases). Per germline, CDR1 SGHTA and CDR2 FQGNSA. Trimming left V 5 bases short and J 10 bases short, with 13 bases between. CDR3 length: 12 residues. The CDR3 is CASSPTGFSQYF. The CDR3 DNA sequence: TGTGCCAGCAGCCCGACGGGGTTTTCGCAGTATTTT. The full variable domain, with the rest looked up from reference TRBV7-2 and TRBJ2-3, is GAGVSQSPSNKVTEKGKDVELRCDPISGHTALYWYRQSLGQGLEFLIYFQGNSAPDKSGLPSDRFSAERTGGSVSTLTIQRTQQEDSAVYLCASSPTGFSQYFGPGTRLTVL.